Listed below are T cell receptor beta chains from one sample, sequenced in a study of blood T cell repertoires in COVID-19. Method: immunoSEQ multiplex PCR; TCRdb's copy keeps in-frame clones and lacks some. This table has 130,000 to 150,000 clones, 70% to 85% appearing once. Sequencing used peripheral blood. Receptors originate from a human donor in a cohort sampled during active COVID-19. CDR3s include the opening cysteine and the closing phenylalanine or tryptophan. The order of the fields is V gene, CDR3 protein.

V gene: TRBV15
CDR3 protein: CATSRERVALHSSGNTIYF

V gene: TRBV5-1
CDR3 protein: CASSPEGTGRAGELFF

V gene: TRBV15
CDR3 protein: CATSRGDTFNEQYF

V gene: TRBV6-5
CDR3 protein: CASSFGERGGRETQYF

V gene: TRBV9
CDR3 protein: CASSPRGRAEAFF

V gene: TRBV19
CDR3 protein: CASSSLEGQMYEQYF

V gene: TRBV11-2
CDR3 protein: CASSSILGGVEETQYF

V gene: TRBV7-2
CDR3 protein: CASSLDSSYNEQFF

V gene: TRBV14
CDR3 protein: CASSQGLAGASVTQYF

V gene: TRBV28
CDR3 protein: CASSSLGEKLFF

V gene: TRBV3-1/TRBV3-2
CDR3 protein: CASSQIRDTEAFF

V gene: TRBV19
CDR3 protein: CASSIIHRRLNEKLFF

V gene: TRBV9
CDR3 protein: CASSVGRRGLAAYNEQFF

V gene: TRBV7-9
CDR3 protein: CASSAGQSQETQYF

V gene: TRBV5-6
CDR3 protein: CASSAGQGTTEAFF

V gene: TRBV16
CDR3 protein: CASSLNNEQFF

V gene: TRBV15
CDR3 protein: CATSRDLIGEQYF

V gene: TRBV7-9
CDR3 protein: CASSARTGGALAKNIQYF

V gene: TRBV7-6
CDR3 protein: CASSLAGGGGADTQYF

V gene: TRBV10-3
CDR3 protein: CATQGIAKNIQYF

V gene: TRBV7-8
CDR3 protein: CASSLLGSGDKETQYF

V gene: TRBV7-6
CDR3 protein: CASSLAGGNEQFF

V gene: TRBV7-8
CDR3 protein: CASSRDHTSGGAGEQFF

V gene: TRBV5-1
CDR3 protein: CASSSGLLSYNEQFF

V gene: TRBV6-6
CDR3 protein: CASSTERPGGWQYF

V gene: TRBV30
CDR3 protein: CAWSVGARDRLWGQNEKLFF

V gene: TRBV6-5
CDR3 protein: CASSYFPGQNYNEQFF

V gene: TRBV27
CDR3 protein: CASSTGLAGGQEFF

V gene: TRBV15
CDR3 protein: CATSTSLGLAETQYF

V gene: TRBV2
CDR3 protein: CASRFSGGSNQPQHF

V gene: TRBV14
CDR3 protein: CASSQERWRNEKLFF

V gene: TRBV10-3
CDR3 protein: CAIRGDRYEQYF

V gene: TRBV28
CDR3 protein: CASRGHSSSYNSPLHF

V gene: TRBV30
CDR3 protein: CAWSVQGGQFF

V gene: TRBV7-2
CDR3 protein: CASSARTSGQETQYF

V gene: TRBV5-1
CDR3 protein: CASSLEAELEAFF

V gene: TRBV19
CDR3 protein: CASSRPGLAGGHHEQFF

V gene: TRBV7-2
CDR3 protein: CASSSPLPNSPGELFF

V gene: TRBV11-3
CDR3 protein: CASSPRAGDTEAFF

V gene: TRBV28
CDR3 protein: CASSSPSFSGGGQETQYF

V gene: TRBV5-6
CDR3 protein: CASSLAGTNTGELFF

V gene: TRBV6-5
CDR3 protein: CASSYPASGAQYF

V gene: TRBV11-3
CDR3 protein: CASSLRGGTDTQYF

V gene: TRBV30
CDR3 protein: CAWIAGDTEAFF

V gene: TRBV7-2
CDR3 protein: CASSTAGGPYEQYF

V gene: TRBV19
CDR3 protein: CASSIFGGGIGNTEAFF

V gene: TRBV28
CDR3 protein: CASSPPGQGGYNEQFF

V gene: TRBV4-2
CDR3 protein: CASSQDEERDNEQFF

V gene: TRBV5-5
CDR3 protein: CASSKRQAPYGYTF

V gene: TRBV7-9
CDR3 protein: CASSSPTPSGGTDTQYF

V gene: TRBV5-4
CDR3 protein: CASSPTGQISGNTIYF

V gene: TRBV5-4
CDR3 protein: CASSLAGEAFSGNTIYF

V gene: TRBV5-4
CDR3 protein: CASSSSGGLSYEQYF

V gene: TRBV11-2
CDR3 protein: CASRTGTGETDTQYF

V gene: TRBV2
CDR3 protein: CASRADRGLFEKLFF